The 15 T cell receptor beta chains given below trace back to one sample, sequenced in a study of T cell responses to AZD1222 COVID-19 vaccine. Sequencing used immunoSEQ multiplex PCR; TCRdb keeps in-frame clones, though not all of them. The sample yields approximately 77,000 clones, roughly 90% seen once. The input for sequencing was peripheral blood, taken 28 days after the second AZD1222 dose. Receptor source: an adult who received the AZD1222 COVID-19 vaccine.

The chain couples TRBV5-1 to TRBJ2-7, with TRBD2 as a possible D gene (6 bases). CDR1 SGHRS and CDR2 YFSETQ come from the germline V gene. V lost 4 bases, J lost 4 bases, and 15 bases lay in between. This CDR3 spans 14 amino acids. CDR3 in amino acids: CASSPRGVAYEQYF. The DNA of the CDR3 is TGCGCCAGCAGCCCCCGCGGGGTCGCTTACGAGCAGTACTTC.

The chain links TRBV5-1 to TRBJ2-3; 10 bases are shared with TRBD2. Germline trimming cut 1 base from V and 2 bases from J; bases unmatched to any gene: 7. CDR3 size: 17 residues. Germline-derived CDR1 and CDR2 are SGHRS and YFSETQ. The CDR3 sequence: CASSLLGTSDFTDTQYF. CDR3 bases: TGCGCCAGCAGCTTGCTGGGGACTAGCGACTTCACAGATACGCAGTATTTT.

This clone was recorded only once. The chain combines TRBV11-3 with TRBJ2-5; maybe TRBD2 (7 bases). The CDR3 has 15 amino acids. CDR1 and CDR2 (germline): SGHNT, YENEEA. The ends were cut back, 5 bases at V and 3 bases at J, with 16 bases in the middle. In nucleotides, the CDR3 is TGTGCCAGCAGCCTAAGAGGGGGAGGGGAAGAGACCCAGTACTTC. This translates into CASSLRGGGEETQYF.

The J gene is TRBJ1-1, the V gene TRBV4-3; D is ambiguous. V lost 1 base and J 9 bases, leaving 9 bases between the germline ends. Germline V gene data show CDR1 as LGHNA and CDR2 as YSLEER. This CDR3 spans 12 amino acids. In DNA form, the CDR3 reads TGCGCCAGCAGCCAAGTTGACGGTAAAGCTTTCTTT. It is translated as CASSQVDGKAFF.

This chain connects TRBV18 to TRBJ2-2; D gene ambiguous. V lost 3 bases, J lost 2 bases, and 10 bases lay in between. CDR3 length: 15 residues. In germline, CDR1 is KGHSH, CDR2 LQKENI. CDR3 sequence reads: CASSPRPINTGELFF. CDR3 coding DNA: TGTGCCAGCTCACCTCGTCCGATTAACACCGGGGAGCTGTTTTTT. Combining the CDR3 with reference TRBV18 and TRBJ2-2 gives the whole variable domain NAGVMQNPRHLVRRRGQEARLRCSPMKGHSHVYWYRQLPEEGLKFMVYLQKENIIDESGMPKERFSAEFPKEGPSILRIQQVVRGDSAAYFCASSPRPINTGELFFGEGSRLTVL.

V is TRBV9 and J is TRBJ2-3; D not resolved. CDR1 is SGDLS and CDR2 is YYNGEE in the germline V gene. The V end lost 3 bases, the J end lost 0 bases, and 8 bases lay between the germline ends. The CDR3 spans 14 residues. CDR3 sequence reads: CASSAPSSTDTQYF. In nucleotides, the CDR3 is TGTGCCAGCAGCGCCCCCTCTAGCACAGATACGCAGTATTTT.

The genes are TRBV3-1 (or the pseudogene TRBV3-2) and TRBJ1-3; no definite D call. Trimming pared 5 bases from V and 8 bases from J, leaving 10 bases between. The CDR3 totals 12 residues. From germline, CDR1 is LGHDT and CDR2 YNNKEL (reference sequence). The CDR3 loop is CASSLVRDTIYF. CDR3 nucleotides: TGTGCCAGCAGCTTAGTGCGTGACACCATATATTTT.

The rearrangement uses TRBV28 and TRBJ1-4; 7 bases are a match to TRBD1. Germline values: CDR1 MDHEN, CDR2 SYDVKM. Trimming took 5 bases from V and 7 from J; bases not matched to a gene: 10. The CDR3 extends over 15 amino acids. The CDR3 loop reads CASSPLRQGSEKLFF. In DNA, the CDR3 is TGTGCCAGCAGTCCCCTCCGACAGGGAAGTGAAAAACTGTTTTTT. The full variable domain, in which reference TRBV28 and TRBJ1-4 provide the parts outside the CDR3, is DVKVTQSSRYLVKRTGEKVFLECVQDMDHENMFWYRQDPGLGLRLIYFSYDVKMKEKGDIPEGYSVSREKKERFSLILESASTNQTSMYLCASSPLRQGSEKLFFGSGTQLSVL.

The chain has TRBV6-2 or TRBV6-3 and TRBJ2-1, with 9 bases matching TRBD1. The CDR3 contains 18 residues. CDR1 and CDR2 from the germline V gene are MNHEY and SVGEGT. V lost 3 bases, J lost 7 bases, and 16 bases stayed unmatched. The CDR3 sequence is CASSYYGTGIPQWNEQFF. CDR3 coding DNA: TGTGCCAGCAGTTATTATGGGACAGGGATCCCCCAATGGAATGAGCAGTTCTTC.

V is TRBV29-1 and J is TRBJ1-1; D is ambiguous. CDR3 size: 13 residues. Germline V gene lookup returns CDR1 SQVTM and CDR2 ANQGSEA. The V and J ends lost 1 base and 1 base respectively, with 7 bases between them. CDR3 region: CSVEGPTNTEAFF. The CDR3 DNA reads as TGCAGCGTTGAAGGGCCAACGAACACTGAAGCTTTCTTT. Full variable domain (rest looked up from reference TRBV29-1 and TRBJ1-1): SAVISQKPSRDICQRGTSLTIQCQVDSQVTMMFWYRQQPGQSLTLIATANQGSEATYESGFVIDKFPISRPNLTFSTLTVSNMSPEDSSIYLCSVEGPTNTEAFFGQGTRLTVV.

The genes are TRBV6-5 and TRBJ1-2, with D unresolved. The CDR3 runs 11 residues. Germline V lookup: CDR1 MNHEY, CDR2 SVGAGI. Trimming removed 7 bases at V and 6 bases at J, with 9 bases between. The CDR3, as DNA: TGTGCCAGCACCCCGGCCCATGGCTACACCTTC. Translated, it gives CASTPAHGYTF.

This rearrangement joins TRBV19 to TRBJ2-2; D might be TRBD1 or TRBD2, each matching 5 bases. The CDR3 is made up of 15 amino acids. The germline CDR1 and CDR2 sequences are LNHDA and SQIVND (reference sequence). V was trimmed by 3 bases and J by 1 base, leaving 9 bases between them. CDR3 in amino acids: CASSIPGRNTGELFF. CDR3 sequence (DNA): TGTGCCAGTAGTATTCCAGGGAGGAACACCGGGGAGCTGTTTTTT.

The V gene is TRBV3-1 (or the pseudogene TRBV3-2), the J gene TRBJ2-3; 7 nucleotides agree with TRBD2. Trimming at V came to 0 bases and at J to 2 bases, leaving 14 bases not matched to a gene. The germline CDR1 and CDR2 sequences are LGHDT and YNNKEL (reference sequence). The CDR3 sequence is 19 residues long. In DNA, the CDR3 is TGTGCCAGCAGCCAAGATACGGCGGGAGAACCCTTACTCACAGATACGCAGTATTTT. It codes for CASSQDTAGEPLLTDTQYF.

The chain couples TRBV30 to TRBJ2-7; 8 nucleotides match TRBD2. V was pared by 1 base and J by 4 bases, with 3 bases of the junction left unmatched. The CDR3 loop spans 13 amino acids. Germline lookup yields CDR1 GTSNPN and CDR2 SVGIG (reference sequence). The CDR3 bases are TGTGCCTGGAGTGCGGGAGGGGGGTACGAGCAGTACTTC. This gives the protein CAWSAGGGYEQYF.

This CDR3 reads CASSPTGLGGDTQYF. CDR3 nucleotides: TGTGCCAGCAGCCCAACAGGGCTCGGGGGAGATACGCAGTATTTT. This chain uses TRBV13 with TRBJ2-3; tentatively, D is TRBD1 or TRBD2 (6 bases each). V was clipped by 5 bases and J by 5 bases, with 17 bases between them. The CDR3 consists of 15 residues. Germline V gene sequence: CDR1 PRHDT, CDR2 FYEKMQ (reference sequence). The full variable domain, with the rest looked up from reference TRBV13 and TRBJ2-3, is AAGVIQSPRHLIKEKRETATLKCYPIPRHDTVYWYQQGPGQDPQFLISFYEKMQSDKGSIPDRFSAQQFSDYHSELNMSSLELGDSALYFCASSPTGLGGDTQYFGPGTRLTVL.